This T cell receptor (beta chain) originates from a study of cytomegalovirus exposure and HLA in healthy donors. This CDR3 spans 15 amino acids. Germline V lookup: CDR1 SGHDT, CDR2 YYEEEE. V shed 0 bases and J shed 0 bases, with 6 bases lying between them. In the PCR, 60 Vbeta and 13 Jbeta primers were used. Assay used: immunoSEQ multiplex PCR; TCRdb lists only in-frame clones, some missing. Of about 130,000 clones in the sample, about 8.5% are singletons; the top ten hold 4.5% to 7%. The chain employs TRBV5-6 and TRBJ2-2; D remains unclear. The source of this sequence is a man between 35 and 55 years old in good health and CMV-seronegative. Sequenced sample: PBMCs. The CDR3 loop is CASSLVYANTGELFF. CDR3 DNA sequence: TGTGCCAGCAGCTTGGTCTACGCGAACACCGGGGAGCTGTTTTTT.